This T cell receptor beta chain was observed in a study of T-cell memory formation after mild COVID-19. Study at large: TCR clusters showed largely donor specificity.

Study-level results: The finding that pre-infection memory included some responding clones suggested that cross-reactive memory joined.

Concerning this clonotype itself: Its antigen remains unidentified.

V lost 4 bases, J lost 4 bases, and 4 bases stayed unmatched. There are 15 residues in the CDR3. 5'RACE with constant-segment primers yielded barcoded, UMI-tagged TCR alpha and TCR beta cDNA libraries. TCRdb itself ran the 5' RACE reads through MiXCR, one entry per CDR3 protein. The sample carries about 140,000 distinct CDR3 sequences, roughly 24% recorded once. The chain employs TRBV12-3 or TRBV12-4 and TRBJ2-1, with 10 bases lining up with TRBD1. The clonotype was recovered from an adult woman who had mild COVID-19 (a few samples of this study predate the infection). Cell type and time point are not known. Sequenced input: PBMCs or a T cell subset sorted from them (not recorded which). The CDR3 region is CASSSGQGTYNEQFF. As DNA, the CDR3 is TGTGCCAGCAGTTCGGGACAGGGGACTTACAATGAGCAGTTCTTC.